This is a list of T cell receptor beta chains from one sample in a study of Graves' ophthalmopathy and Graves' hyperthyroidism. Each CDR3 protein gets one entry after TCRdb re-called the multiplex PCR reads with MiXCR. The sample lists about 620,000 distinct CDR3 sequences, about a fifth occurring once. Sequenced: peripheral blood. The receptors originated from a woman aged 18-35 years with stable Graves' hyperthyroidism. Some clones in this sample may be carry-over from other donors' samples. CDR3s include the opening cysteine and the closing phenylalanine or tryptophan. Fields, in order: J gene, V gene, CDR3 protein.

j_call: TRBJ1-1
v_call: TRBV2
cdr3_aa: CASSQRTGVNTEAFF

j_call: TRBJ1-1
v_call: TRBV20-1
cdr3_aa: CSARSGNTEAFF

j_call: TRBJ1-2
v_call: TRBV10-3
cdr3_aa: CAILDRGRDGYTF

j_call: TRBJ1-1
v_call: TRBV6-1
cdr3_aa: CASNPSWTGANTEAFF

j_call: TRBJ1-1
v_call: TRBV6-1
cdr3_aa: CASSEANSPREAFF

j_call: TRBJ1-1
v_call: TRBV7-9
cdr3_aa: CASSLNPTDRNTEAFF

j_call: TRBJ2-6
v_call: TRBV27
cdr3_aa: CASSLSWPGGANVLTF

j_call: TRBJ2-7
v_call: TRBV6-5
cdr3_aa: CASSYSYSPVSYEQYF

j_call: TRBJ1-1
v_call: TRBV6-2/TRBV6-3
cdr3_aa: CASSYQPRGTEAFF

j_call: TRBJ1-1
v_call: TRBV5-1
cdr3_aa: CASSQNTGPNTEAFF

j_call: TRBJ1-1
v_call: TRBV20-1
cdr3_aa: CSAPTWQKYTEAFF

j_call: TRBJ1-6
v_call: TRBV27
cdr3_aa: CASSLSGRYYYNSPLHF

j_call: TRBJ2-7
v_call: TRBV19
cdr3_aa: CASRNPRDRAYEQYF

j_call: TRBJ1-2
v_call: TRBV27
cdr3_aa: CASSFITPTGGTYGYTF

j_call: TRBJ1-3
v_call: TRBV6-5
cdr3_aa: CASSSPGTPSGNTIYF

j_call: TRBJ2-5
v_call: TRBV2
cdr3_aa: CASTTGGGYQETQYF

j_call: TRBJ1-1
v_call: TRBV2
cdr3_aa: CATCWGGDGPNTEAFF

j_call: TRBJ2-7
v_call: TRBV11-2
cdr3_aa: CASSPARRDEQYF

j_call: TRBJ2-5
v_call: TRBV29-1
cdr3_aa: CSASLGQGRAETQYF

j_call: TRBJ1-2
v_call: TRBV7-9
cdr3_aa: CASSLSLRNYGYTF

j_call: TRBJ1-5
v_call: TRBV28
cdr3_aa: CACGEVTQPQHF

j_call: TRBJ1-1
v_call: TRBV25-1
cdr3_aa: CASSEVGRAQSAFF

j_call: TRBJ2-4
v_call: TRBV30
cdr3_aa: CACRQVAKNIQYF

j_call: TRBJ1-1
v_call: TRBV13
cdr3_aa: CASSLERGVIEAFF

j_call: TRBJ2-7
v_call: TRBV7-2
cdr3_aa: CASRAGTSIEQYF

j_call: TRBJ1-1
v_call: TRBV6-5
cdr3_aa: CASGLSGAQTEAFF

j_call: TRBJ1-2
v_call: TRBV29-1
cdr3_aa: CSVEDLTAFPYGYTF

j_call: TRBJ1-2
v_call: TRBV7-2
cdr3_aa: CASSFGQLYGYTF

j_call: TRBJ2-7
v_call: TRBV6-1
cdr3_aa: CASHSAQGAYEQYF

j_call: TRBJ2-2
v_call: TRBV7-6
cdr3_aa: CASSWGTGGLSLNTGELFF

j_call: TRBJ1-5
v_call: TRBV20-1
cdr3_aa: CSASRGRGQAQHF

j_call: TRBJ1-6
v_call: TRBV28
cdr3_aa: CASLPRGVNSPLHF

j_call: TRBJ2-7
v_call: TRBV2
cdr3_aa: CASSELGLATYEQYF

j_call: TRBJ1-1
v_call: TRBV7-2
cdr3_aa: CASSSSTGVNTEAFF

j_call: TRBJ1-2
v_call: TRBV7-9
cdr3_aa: CASSLGEHGYTF

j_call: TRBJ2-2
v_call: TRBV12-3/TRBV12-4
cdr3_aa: CASSAVPGELFF

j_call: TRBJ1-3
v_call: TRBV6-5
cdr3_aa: CASSYKDTIYF

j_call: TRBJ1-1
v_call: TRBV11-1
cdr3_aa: CASSLWGEGPMNTEAFF

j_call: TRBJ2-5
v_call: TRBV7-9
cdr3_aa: CASSSQGLQETQYF

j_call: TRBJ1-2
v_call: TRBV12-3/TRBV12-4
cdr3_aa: CASTEGGGYTF

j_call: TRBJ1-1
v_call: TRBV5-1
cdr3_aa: CASSSLQTLNTEAFF

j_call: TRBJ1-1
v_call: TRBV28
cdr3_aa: CASSPQRMRGMNTEAFF

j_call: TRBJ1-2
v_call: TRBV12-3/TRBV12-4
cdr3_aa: CASSTTGAPRGYTF

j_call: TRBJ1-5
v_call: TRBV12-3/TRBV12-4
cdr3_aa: CASTMGEGQPQHF

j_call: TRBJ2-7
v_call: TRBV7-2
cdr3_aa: CAGSLVRREQYF

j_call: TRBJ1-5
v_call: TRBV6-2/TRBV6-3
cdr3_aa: CARRDRGQGNQPQHF

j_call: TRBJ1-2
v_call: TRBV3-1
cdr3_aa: CASSLDRGPRGYTF

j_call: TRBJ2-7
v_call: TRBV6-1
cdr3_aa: CASTERGGSPYEQYF

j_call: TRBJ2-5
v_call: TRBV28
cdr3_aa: CASSPTRTGGFKETQYF

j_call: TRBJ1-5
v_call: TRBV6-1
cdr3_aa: CASSVAGAGQPQHF

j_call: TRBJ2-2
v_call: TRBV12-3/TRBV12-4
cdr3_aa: CASRVSGSTGELFF

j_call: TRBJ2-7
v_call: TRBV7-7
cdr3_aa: CASSLSDGSEQYF